This passage covers 32 T cell receptor beta chains from one sample sequenced in a study of blood T cell repertoires in COVID-19. Profiled with immunoSEQ multiplex PCR; TCRdb holds only in-frame clones, not every one. There are around 59,000 clones in the sample; about 84% occur only once, and 6.5% to 7.5% lies in the top ten. Sequencing was done on a sample of peripheral blood. The receptor source for this set is a man aged 55 to 70 with acute or convalescent COVID-19.

The rearrangement joins TRBV24-1 to TRBJ1-5; D gene unclear. This CDR3 has 13 residues. Trimming took 4 bases from V and 11 from J, leaving 14 bases between them. Looked up from germline, CDR1 is KGHDR and CDR2 is SFDVKD. CDR3 sequence (DNA): TGTGCCACCAGTGACAAGACTCGGTCGTCCCAGCATTTT. The encoded protein is CATSDKTRSSQHF.

The chain has TRBV2 and TRBJ2-4; no firm D call. The CDR3 extends over 15 amino acids. Germline-derived CDR1 and CDR2 are SNHLY and FYNNEI. Between the trimmed V and J ends, which lost 0 bases and 7 bases, there was a span of 13 bases. In DNA, the CDR3 is TGTGCCAGCAGTGAAGCGAATGCTCCTAGGAACATTCAGTACTTC. Amino acids: CASSEANAPRNIQYF. Drawing the rest from reference TRBV2 and TRBJ2-4, the complete variable domain is EPEVTQTPSHQVTQMGQEVILRCVPISNHLYFYWYRQILGQKVEFLVSFYNNEISEKSEIFDDQFSVERPDGSNFTLKIRSTKLEDSAMYFCASSEANAPRNIQYFGAGTRLSVL.

V gene TRBV2 combines with J gene TRBJ2-3; possible D gene TRBD2, 5 bases. There are 15 residues in the CDR3. The V and J ends lost 1 base and 2 bases respectively, with 10 bases between them. Germline V CDR1 and CDR2: SNHLY, FYNNEI. The chain's CDR3 is CASSEGGLNTDTQYF. For the CDR3, the DNA is TGTGCCAGCAGTGAAGGAGGGTTAAACACAGATACGCAGTATTTT.

The chain couples TRBV28 to TRBJ1-4; 9 bases line up with TRBD1. The CDR3 is made up of 15 amino acids. From germline, CDR1 is MDHEN and CDR2 SYDVKM. Trimming removed 4 bases from V and 8 bases from J; junction bases left unmatched: 8. The chain's CDR3 is CASSSADRGGEKLFF. The CDR3 coding sequence is TGTGCCAGCAGTTCTGCTGACAGGGGGGGGGAAAAACTGTTTTTT.

This clone was seen more than once but under ten times. At one of its ends the junction is not consistent with the germline gene, which may arise from a read error. The rearrangement links TRBV19 to TRBJ1-1; D is possibly TRBD1 (6 bases). Germline CDR1 and CDR2: LNHDA and SQIVND (reference sequence). This CDR3 is 12 amino acids long. The CDR3 loop is CASSIGGEAAFF. The DNA for the CDR3 is TGTGCCAGTAGCATAGGGGGAGAAGCGGCTTTCTTT.

This clone was recorded only once. The chain combines TRBV9 with TRBJ1-2; 11 bases map to TRBD1. From germline, CDR1 is SGDLS and CDR2 YYNGEE. The CDR3 extends over 15 amino acids. Trimming at V came to 3 bases and at J to 2 bases, leaving 3 bases not matched to a gene. This CDR3 reads CASSAGTGGNYGYTF. In nucleotides, the CDR3 is TGTGCCAGCAGCGCTGGGACAGGGGGGAACTATGGCTACACCTTC.

The CDR3 coding sequence is TGTGCCAGCAGTGACCCAGGCCTCTACAATGAGCAGTTCTTC. Its protein product is CASSDPGLYNEQFF. The genes are TRBV25-1 and TRBJ2-1; D unclear. The V gene lost 3 bases and the J gene lost 3 bases, with 9 bases spanning the gap. The germline V gene encodes CDR1 MGHDK and CDR2 SYGVNS. The CDR3 runs 14 residues.

V gene TRBV5-8 combines with J gene TRBJ2-5; 9 bases agree with TRBD2. This CDR3 region has 16 residues. Germline V CDR1 and CDR2: SGHTS, YDEGEE. With 1 base clipped from V and 4 bases from J, the junction kept 8 bases outside the gene matches. The CDR3 region has the DNA TGTGCCAGCAGCTTGATCGGGACTAGCACGGGAGAGACCCAGTACTTC. Translated, it gives CASSLIGTSTGETQYF.

This chain uses TRBV3-1 (or the pseudogene TRBV3-2) with TRBJ1-1; D is ambiguous. CDR1 is LGHDT, CDR2 YNNKEL, per germline (reference sequence). There are 13 residues in the CDR3. The germline V and J ends were trimmed by 0 bases and 11 bases, with 13 bases remaining between them. CDR3 sequence: CASSQERRVGAFF. The DNA of the CDR3 is TGTGCCAGCAGCCAAGAGCGACGGGTTGGGGCTTTCTTT.

The CDR3 is CASSSRTSGGAEFF. The CDR3 coding sequence is TGTGCCAGCAGCTCGAGGACTAGCGGGGGGGCGGAGTTCTTC. The chain combines TRBV11-2 with TRBJ2-1; TRBD2 aligns across 15 bases. The V and J ends lost 4 bases and 14 bases, in that order; junction bases with no gene match: 6. This CDR3 is 14 amino acids long. The germline gives CDR1 SGHAT, CDR2 FQNNGV.

The rearrangement links TRBV19 to TRBJ2-7; TRBD1 aligns across 10 bases. The CDR3 extends over 15 amino acids. V lost 6 bases to trimming and J lost 6 bases; unmatched junction nucleotides: 11. Germline lookup yields CDR1 LNHDA and CDR2 SQIVND (reference sequence). CDR3 amino acids: CASRTGQGDLAEQYF. The CDR3 DNA reads TGTGCCAGTAGAACCGGACAGGGGGATTTAGCCGAGCAGTACTTC. The entire variable domain, with the rest obtained from reference TRBV19 and TRBJ2-7, is as follows: DGGITQSPKYLFRKEGQNVTLSCEQNLNHDAMYWYRQDPGQGLRLIYYSQIVNDFQKGDIAEGYSVSREKKESFPLTVTSAQKNPTAFYLCASRTGQGDLAEQYFGPGTRLTVT.

The chain links TRBV6-6 to TRBJ1-5; perhaps TRBD1 as D (6 bases). Trimming shortened V by 4 bases and J by 1 base, and 14 bases separated the two germline ends. The CDR3 length is 16 residues. The V gene's germline CDR1 is MNHNY and CDR2 SVGAGI (reference sequence). The CDR3 sequence: CASSSAQGSSNQPQHF. The CDR3, as DNA: TGTGCCAGCAGTTCGGCCCAGGGGTCGAGCAATCAGCCCCAGCATTTT.

This clone was counted only a few times. The chain carries TRBV14 and TRBJ1-1; no definite D call. Trimming stripped 1 base from V and 6 bases from J, with 15 bases between. The CDR3 has 15 amino acids. In germline, CDR1 is SGHDN, CDR2 FVKESK. The CDR3 region is CASSQARVAFSEAFF. The CDR3 bases are TGTGCCAGCAGCCAAGCTCGGGTTGCATTCTCTGAAGCTTTCTTT.

As concerns this clone: A junction boundary mismatches the germline segment, possibly from a read error. CDR3 DNA: TGTGCCAGTAGTTTAAGCGGCGGGACTAGCGTCCTCTACGAGCAGTACTTC. Its protein is CASSLSGGTSVLYEQYF. The chain joins TRBV28 to TRBJ2-7; TRBD2 aligns across 10 bases. Germline CDR1 reads MDHEN; CDR2 reads SYDVKM. This CDR3 has 17 residues.

This clone was counted a few times. The chain couples TRBV28 to TRBJ1-6; D is unclear. The V gene lost 5 bases and the J gene lost 6 bases, with 14 bases spanning the gap. This CDR3 region has 15 residues. Per the germline V gene, CDR1 is MDHEN and CDR2 is SYDVKM. CDR3 sequence: CASSLGLGSNSPLHF. The CDR3 DNA reads as TGTGCCAGCAGTCTAGGGTTGGGGAGTAATTCACCCCTCCACTTT.

This chain links TRBV5-4 with TRBJ2-2; D is possibly TRBD2 (7 bases). The CDR3 spans 16 residues. Per germline, CDR1 SGHNT and CDR2 YYREEE (reference sequence). Trimming took 0 bases from V and 2 from J, leaving 11 bases between them. The chain's CDR3 is CASSLEGGLNTGELFF. CDR3 in DNA: TGTGCCAGCAGCTTGGAGGGGGGGCTAAACACCGGGGAGCTGTTTTTT.

This clone was detected a few times. J is TRBJ1-1 and V is TRBV18; D is perhaps TRBD1 (6 bases). CDR1 is KGHSH, CDR2 LQKENI, per germline. V lost 6 bases, J lost 6 bases, and 11 bases lay in between. This CDR3 spans 12 amino acids. CDR3 region: CASSDYRAEAFF. The DNA of the CDR3 is TGTGCCAGCTCGGATTACAGGGCTGAAGCTTTCTTT.

The gene calls are TRBV5-8 and TRBJ1-4, with unresolved D. The germline V gene encodes CDR1 SGHTS and CDR2 YDEGEE. V was cut by 0 bases and J by 3 bases, with 9 bases left in between. The CDR3 extends over 15 amino acids. Here the CDR3 reads CASSLGRAANEKLFF. The CDR3 DNA sequence: TGTGCCAGCAGCTTGGGGAGGGCGGCTAATGAAAAACTGTTTTTT.

The rearrangement links TRBV6-6 to TRBJ2-1; D unresolved. The germline gives CDR1 MNHNY, CDR2 SVGAGI (reference sequence). The CDR3 is 14 amino acids. V was trimmed by 2 bases and J by 7 bases, leaving 12 bases between them. The CDR3 DNA reads as TGTGCCAGCAGTTACGACGAAGTGAGGAATGAGCAGTTCTTC. It encodes CASSYDEVRNEQFF.

J is TRBJ2-7 and V is TRBV6-5, with D perhaps TRBD1 (6 bases). Deletions cut 2 bases from V and 4 bases from J, with 12 bases between. CDR1 is MNHEY and CDR2 is SVGAGI in the germline V gene. The CDR3 totals 14 residues. CDR3 sequence (DNA): TGTGCCAGCAGTTACGGCAGGGGTCGGTACGAGCAGTACTTC. This translates into CASSYGRGRYEQYF.

V is TRBV6-1 and J is TRBJ1-2; TRBD1 might be the D (6 bases). Germline V gene lookup returns CDR1 MNHNS and CDR2 SASEGT. This CDR3 is built from 14 residues. The V gene lost 1 base and the J gene lost 4 bases, with 10 bases spanning the gap. For the CDR3, the DNA is TGTGCCAGCAGTGAAGGGGGGGGCGCCTATGGCTACACCTTC. It encodes CASSEGGGAYGYTF.

The V call is TRBV18, the J call TRBJ1-3, with 9 nucleotides matching TRBD1. Per germline, CDR1 KGHSH and CDR2 LQKENI. With V trimmed by 3 bases and J by 0 bases, 3 bases remained unmatched. This CDR3 is 16 amino acids long. The CDR3 nucleotides read TGTGCCAGCTCACCGGACAGGGGCGCCTCTGGAAACACCATATATTTT. Translating gives CASSPDRGASGNTIYF.

This clone was recorded only once. This chain uses TRBV5-4 with TRBJ2-1; perhaps TRBD2 as D (5 bases). CDR3 length: 14 amino acids. V lost 4 bases to trimming and J lost 8 bases, with 16 bases between them. Germline CDR1 and CDR2: SGHNT and YYREEE (reference sequence). The CDR3 region has the DNA TGTGCCAGCAGCAGTTCGGGGAAATTCGATGAGCAGTTCTTC. Its protein product is CASSSSGKFDEQFF.

J is TRBJ2-1 and V is TRBV5-6, with 13 nucleotides matching TRBD2. Unmatched junction bases numbered 5, after V lost 4 bases and J lost 7 bases. From germline, CDR1 is SGHDT and CDR2 YYEEEE. This CDR3 spans 15 amino acids. CDR3 bases: TGTGCCAGCAGCGTGGGACTAGCGGGGAAAAATGAGCAGTTCTTC. Protein: CASSVGLAGKNEQFF.

The genes are TRBV10-1 and TRBJ2-3; perhaps TRBD2 as D (6 bases). Trimming removed 3 bases from V and 6 bases from J, with 16 bases in between. This CDR3 has 15 amino acids. The germline gives CDR1 WNHNN, CDR2 SYGVQD (reference sequence). The CDR3 DNA reads as TGCGCCAGCAGTGATAACGGACTACGGAAGGATACGCAGTATTTT. Protein: CASSDNGLRKDTQYF.

This chain links TRBV29-1 with TRBJ1-2; D gene uncertain. The germline CDR1 and CDR2 sequences are SQVTM and ANQGSEA. The CDR3 loop spans 12 amino acids. V lost 4 bases to trimming and J lost 5 bases, with 11 bases between them. DNA of the CDR3: TGCAGCGTTGCAACATCGATATATGGCTACACCTTC. It yields the protein CSVATSIYGYTF.

This rearrangement joins TRBV5-1 to TRBJ1-2, with D uncertain. This CDR3 is 13 amino acids long. Germline V gives CDR1 SGHRS, CDR2 YFSETQ. Trimming removed 0 bases from V and 4 bases from J, with 7 bases in between. The CDR3 is CASSLAEIYGYTF. The CDR3 nucleotides are TGCGCCAGCAGCTTGGCGGAGATCTATGGCTACACCTTC.

This clone was seen ten or more times. This chain connects TRBV6-4 to TRBJ2-3; 11 nucleotides line up with TRBD2. The germline V gene encodes CDR1 MRHNA and CDR2 SNTAGT. V was clipped by 3 bases and J by 1 base; unmatched bases: 0. The CDR3 runs 15 residues. The CDR3 reads CASSETSGGTDTQYF. In nucleotides, the CDR3 is TGTGCCAGCAGTGAGACTAGCGGGGGCACAGATACGCAGTATTTT.

V usage is TRBV5-6 and J usage is TRBJ2-2, with D hard to call. Germline V lookup: CDR1 SGHDT, CDR2 YYEEEE. The CDR3 is 16 residues long. V was clipped by 0 bases and J by 7 bases, with 16 bases between them. In nucleotides, the CDR3 is TGTGCCAGCAGCTTGGAGTACGGTGGCGGCGGCGGGGAGCTGTTTTTT. This sequence encodes CASSLEYGGGGGELFF.

This rearrangement joins TRBV7-9 to TRBJ2-7, with TRBD1 matching 9 bases. The CDR3 runs to 17 residues. The V gene end was trimmed by 5 bases and the J gene end by 1 base; junction bases not matched to a gene: 12. Germline V lookup: CDR1 SEHNR, CDR2 FQNEAQ (reference sequence). The CDR3 bases are TGTGCCAGCAGCCTCCCGGAGAAGGGACAGGGATCCTACGAGCAGTACTTC. This encodes CASSLPEKGQGSYEQYF. The whole variable domain, remainder taken from reference TRBV7-9 and TRBJ2-7, is DTGVSQNPRHKITKRGQNVTFRCDPISEHNRLYWYRQTLGQGPEFLTYFQNEAQLEKSRLLSDRFSAERPKGSFSTLEIQRTEQGDSAMYLCASSLPEKGQGSYEQYFGPGTRLTVT.

The gene calls are TRBV6-5 and TRBJ1-1, with D perhaps TRBD1 (6 bases). This CDR3 comprises 14 residues. Germline CDR1 and CDR2: MNHEY and SVGAGI. V was pared by 0 bases and J by 6 bases, with 11 bases between. The CDR3, as DNA: TGTGCCAGCAGTTACTCCCAGGGGACGGCTGAAGCTTTCTTT. This translates into CASSYSQGTAEAFF.

This chain uses TRBV28 with TRBJ1-2; tentatively, D is TRBD1 (5 bases). CDR1 and CDR2 from the germline V gene are MDHEN and SYDVKM. V was pared by 6 bases and J by 5 bases, with 10 bases between. This CDR3 contains 12 residues. The CDR3 spells CASRTGTYGYTF. As DNA, the CDR3 is TGTGCCAGCAGAACGGGGACTTATGGCTACACCTTC.